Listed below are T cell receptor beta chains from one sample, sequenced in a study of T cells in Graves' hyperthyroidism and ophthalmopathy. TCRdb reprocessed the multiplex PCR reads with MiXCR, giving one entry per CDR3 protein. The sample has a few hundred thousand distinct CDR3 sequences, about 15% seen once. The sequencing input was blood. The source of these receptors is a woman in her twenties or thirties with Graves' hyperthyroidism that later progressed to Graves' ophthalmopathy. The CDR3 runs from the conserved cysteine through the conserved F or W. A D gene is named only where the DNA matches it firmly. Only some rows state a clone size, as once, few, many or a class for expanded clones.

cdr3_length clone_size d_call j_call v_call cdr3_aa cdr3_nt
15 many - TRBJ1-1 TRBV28 CASSLVMREGTEAFF TGTGCCAGCAGTTTAGTTATGAGGGAGGGTACTGAAGCTTTCTTT
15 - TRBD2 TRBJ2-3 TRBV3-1 CTSSHVTGGPDTQYF TGTACCAGCAGCCATGTAACGGGAGGGCCCGATACGCAGTATTTT
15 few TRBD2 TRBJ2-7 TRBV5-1 CASSLTAGGHYEQYF TGCGCCAGCAGCTTGACAGCGGGAGGCCACTACGAGCAGTACTTC
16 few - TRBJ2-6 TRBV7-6 CASSLAFRSGANVLTF TGTGCCAGCAGCTTAGCTTTCCGCTCTGGGGCCAACGTCCTGACTTTC
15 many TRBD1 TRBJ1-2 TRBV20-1 CSAGPGTEHNYGYTF TGCAGTGCTGGCCCCGGGACAGAACACAACTATGGCTACACCTTC
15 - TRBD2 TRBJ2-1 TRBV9 CASSVAPSGRNEQFF TGTGCCAGCAGCGTAGCGCCTAGCGGGCGGAATGAGCAGTTCTTC
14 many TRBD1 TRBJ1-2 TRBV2 CASSGAGGAYGYTF TGTGCCAGCAGTGGTGCAGGGGGCGCCTATGGCTACACCTTC
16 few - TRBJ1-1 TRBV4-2 CASSQDSDRSNTEAFF TGTGCCAGCAGCCAAGATTCGGACAGATCCAACACTGAAGCTTTCTTT
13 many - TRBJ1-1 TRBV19 CASSVSVNTEAFF TGTGCCAGTAGTGTCAGTGTGAACACTGAAGCTTTCTTT
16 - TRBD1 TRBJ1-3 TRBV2 CASSPGTGGSGNTIYF TGTGCCAGCAGCCCAGGGACAGGGGGCTCTGGAAACACCATATATTTT
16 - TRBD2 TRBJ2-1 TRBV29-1 CSVTGTSGSFYNEQFF TGCAGCGTTACCGGGACTAGCGGGAGTTTTTATAATGAGCAGTTCTTC
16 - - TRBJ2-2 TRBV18 CASSSGASGGSGELFF TGTGCCAGCTCCTCAGGGGCTAGCGGCGGATCCGGGGAGCTGTTTTTT
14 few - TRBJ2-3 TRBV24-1 CATSDEGEADTQYF TGTGCCACCAGTGATGAGGGGGAGGCAGATACGCAGTATTTT
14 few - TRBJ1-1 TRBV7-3 CASSQFSGYTEAFF TGCGCCAGCAGCCAATTTTCAGGGTACACTGAAGCTTTCTTT
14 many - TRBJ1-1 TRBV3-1 CASSQDPTVTEAFF TGTGCCAGCAGCCAAGATCCGACGGTCACTGAAGCTTTCTTT
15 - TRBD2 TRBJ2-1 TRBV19 CASSKLAGAYNEQFF TGTGCCAGTAGTAAACTAGCGGGAGCCTACAATGAGCAGTTCTTC
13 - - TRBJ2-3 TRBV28 CASWPSRTDTQYF TGTGCCAGCTGGCCTAGCCGCACAGATACGCAGTATTTT
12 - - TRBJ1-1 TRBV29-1 CSTKDGNTEAFF TGCAGCACAAAGGACGGGAACACTGAAGCTTTCTTT
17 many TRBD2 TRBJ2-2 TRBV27 CASSLSGAGAVAGELFF TGTGCCAGTAGTTTGTCCGGGGCGGGAGCGGTCGCCGGGGAGCTGTTTTTT
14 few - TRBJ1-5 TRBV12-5 CASGLYGGVQPQHF TGTGCTAGTGGTTTGTACGGTGGAGTTCAGCCCCAGCATTTT
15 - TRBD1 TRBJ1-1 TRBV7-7 CASSLAQGAGTEAFF TGTGCTAGCAGCTTAGCACAGGGGGCAGGCACTGAAGCTTTCTTT
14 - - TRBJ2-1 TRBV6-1 CASSVGSGINEQFF TGTGCCAGCAGTGTCGGGTCAGGGATCAATGAGCAGTTCTTC
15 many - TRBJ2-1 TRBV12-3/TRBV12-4 CASSRLGSSYNEQFF TGTGCCAGCAGTCGACTCGGGAGCTCCTACAATGAGCAGTTCTTC
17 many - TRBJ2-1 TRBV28 CASSLMWRGSEWNEQFF TGTGCCAGCAGTTTAATGTGGAGGGGGAGTGAGTGGAATGAGCAGTTCTTC